The TCR beta chain under discussion was sequenced for a study of CD8 T cells in ankylosing spondylitis. Whole-study results and caveats: What seemed typical of ankylosing spondylitis blood was a TCR beta motif built from roughly 8 highly homologous variants. According to the report, clones linked to the disease were significantly enriched in matched synovial fluid samples taken from ankylosing spondylitis patients.

This clonotype was found many times. What it binds is not known. Germline V gene data show CDR1 as SGHVS and CDR2 as FNYEAQ. V lost 1 base to trimming and J lost 1 base; unmatched junction nucleotides: 7. The CDR3 covers 17 residues. Quantitative 5'-RACE was performed with molecular barcodes, and it yielded the TCR beta libraries. TCRdb recomputed calls from the 5' RACE reads with MiXCR, one row per CDR3 protein. The sample yields about 130,000 distinct CDR3 sequences, approximately 6.8% seen once. This receptor was taken from a male donor with ankylosing spondylitis or in good health (not recorded which). V is TRBV7-6 and J is TRBJ2-3, with TRBD2 identical over 8 bases. Sequencing input: blood, either unsorted or a sorted T cell fraction (not recorded which). Here the CDR3 DNA reads TGTGCCAGCAGCTTAGAAGTAGCGGGGCGCCGCACAGATACGCAGTATTTT. Translating gives CASSLEVAGRRTDTQYF.